Sequencing of this T cell receptor (beta chain) was carried out in a study of blood T cell repertoires in COVID-19. Germline trimming cut 6 bases from V and 4 bases from J; bases unmatched to any gene: 18. Germline CDR1 and CDR2: SNHLY and FYNNEI. This CDR3 is built from 19 residues. Only in-frame clones appear in the TCRdb table, and some are missing; sequencing was by immunoSEQ multiplex PCR. The sample contains 94,000 or so clones, around 84% of which appear only once. The material sequenced was peripheral blood. The rearrangement links TRBV2 to TRBJ2-5, with 12 bases lining up with TRBD2. This receptor was identified in a man aged 55 to 70 with acute or convalescent COVID-19. This chain's CDR3 is CASSLRITMTSGGGETQYF. The CDR3 coding sequence is TGTGCCAGCAGCCTCAGAATTACAATGACTAGCGGGGGCGGAGAGACCCAGTACTTC. Supplemented by reference TRBV2 and TRBJ2-5, the full variable domain reads EPEVTQTPSHQVTQMGQEVILRCVPISNHLYFYWYRQILGQKVEFLVSFYNNEISEKSEIFDDQFSVERPDGSNFTLKIRSTKLEDSAMYFCASSLRITMTSGGGETQYFGPGTRLLVL.